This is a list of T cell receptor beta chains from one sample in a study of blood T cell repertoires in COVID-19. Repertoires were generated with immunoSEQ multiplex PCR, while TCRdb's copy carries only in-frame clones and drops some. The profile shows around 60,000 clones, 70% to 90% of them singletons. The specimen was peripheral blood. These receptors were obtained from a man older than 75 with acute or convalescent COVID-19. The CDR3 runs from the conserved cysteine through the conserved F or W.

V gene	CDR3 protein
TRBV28	CASSQTGSNQPQHF
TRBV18	CASSSRTEVSGANVLTF
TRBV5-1	CASSPGGTGGPEQYF
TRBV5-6	CASSSSDRGLNTGELFF
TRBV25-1	CASSVDRGQSSPLHF
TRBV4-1	CASSQEWGGGAKFNEQFF
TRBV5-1	CASSLEGGAYEQYF
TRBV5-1	CASSTGQENIQYF
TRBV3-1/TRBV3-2	CASSQDRQGASGNTIYF
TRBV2	CASSEAGTGSSGNTIYF
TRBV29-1	CSVEDRDYGYTF
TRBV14	CASSQGAGGPYEQYF
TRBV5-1	CASSFGTSGGADTQYF
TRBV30	CAYGLPSGEKLFF
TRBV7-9	CASSGDSYNSPLHF
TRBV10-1	CASSESYGGTDTQYF
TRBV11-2	CASSPQFAGGEKLFF
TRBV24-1	CATSASLQGDNEQFF
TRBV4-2	CASSQAGSGNTIYF
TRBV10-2	CASRLDRGGNQPQHF
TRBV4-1	CASSQDALGNQPQHF
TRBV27	CASSPTGTAMNTEAFF
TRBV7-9	CASSADHQAKNIQYF
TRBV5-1	CASSLSAGTYEQYF
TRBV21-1	CASSKLGRGGYGYTF
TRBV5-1	CASSFYGTGDANEKLFF
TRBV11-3	CASSLAYSYEQYF
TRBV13	CASSLTTSGGDHNEQFF
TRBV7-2	CASSLAGRGGGYTF
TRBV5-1	CASSLEGAPREKLFF
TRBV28	CASSLPGVTEAFF
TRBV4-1	CASSLSTTPTGAAGAFF
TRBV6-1	CASSEAGTDYEQYF
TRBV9	CASSVVPGSGYTF
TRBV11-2	CASSLGQPGGGTEAFF
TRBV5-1	CASSWSTRSTDTQYF
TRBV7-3	CASSLRAGNTEAFF
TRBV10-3	CAISESGQFLYTF
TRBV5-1	CASSLARVLGYGYTF
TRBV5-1	CASSLGLAGSYEQYF
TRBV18	CASSPRDGRGYTF
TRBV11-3	CASSFARTNTEAFF
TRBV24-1	CATSRGQSSSGNTIYF
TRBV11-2	CASSPGGAGTDTQYF
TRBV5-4	CASSLVQGAGGELFF